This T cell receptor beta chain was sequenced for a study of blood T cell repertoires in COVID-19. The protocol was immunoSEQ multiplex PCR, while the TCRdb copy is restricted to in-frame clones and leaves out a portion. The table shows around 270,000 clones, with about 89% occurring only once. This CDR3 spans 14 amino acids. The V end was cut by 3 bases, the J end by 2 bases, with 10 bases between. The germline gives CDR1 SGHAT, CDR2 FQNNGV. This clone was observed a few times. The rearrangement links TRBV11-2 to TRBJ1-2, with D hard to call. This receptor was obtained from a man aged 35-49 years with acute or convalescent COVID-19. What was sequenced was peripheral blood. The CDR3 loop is CASSLRLSNYGYTF. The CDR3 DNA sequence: TGTGCCAGCAGCTTGAGGTTATCGAACTATGGCTACACCTTC.